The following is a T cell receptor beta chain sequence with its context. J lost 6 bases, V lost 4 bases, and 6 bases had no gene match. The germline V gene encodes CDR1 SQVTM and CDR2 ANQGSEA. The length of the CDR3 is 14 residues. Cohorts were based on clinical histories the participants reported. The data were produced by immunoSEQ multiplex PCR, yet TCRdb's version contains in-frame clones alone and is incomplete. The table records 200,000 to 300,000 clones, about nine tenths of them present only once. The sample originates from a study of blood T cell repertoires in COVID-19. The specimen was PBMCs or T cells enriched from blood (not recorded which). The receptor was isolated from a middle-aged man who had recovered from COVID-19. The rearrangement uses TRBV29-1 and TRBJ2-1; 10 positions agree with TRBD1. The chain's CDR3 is CSVVAGTGANEQFF. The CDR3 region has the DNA TGCAGCGTTGTGGCGGGGACAGGGGCCAATGAGCAGTTCTTC.